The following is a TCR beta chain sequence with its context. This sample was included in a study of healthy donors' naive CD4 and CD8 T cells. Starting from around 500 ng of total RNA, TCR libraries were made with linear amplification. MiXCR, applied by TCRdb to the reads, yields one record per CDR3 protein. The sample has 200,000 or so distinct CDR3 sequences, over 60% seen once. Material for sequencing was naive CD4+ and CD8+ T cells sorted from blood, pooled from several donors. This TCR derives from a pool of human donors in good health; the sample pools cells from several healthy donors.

The CDR3 nucleotides are TGCAGCGCCCTCCAGGGCACGACCTACGAGCAGTACTTC. Translation gives CSALQGTTYEQYF. The V gene is TRBV29-1, the J gene TRBJ2-7; D possibly corresponds to TRBD1 (5 bases). The CDR3 extends over 13 amino acids. Germline assignment: CDR1 SQVTM and CDR2 ANQGSEA. The ends were cut back, 7 bases at V and 2 bases at J, with 15 bases in the middle.